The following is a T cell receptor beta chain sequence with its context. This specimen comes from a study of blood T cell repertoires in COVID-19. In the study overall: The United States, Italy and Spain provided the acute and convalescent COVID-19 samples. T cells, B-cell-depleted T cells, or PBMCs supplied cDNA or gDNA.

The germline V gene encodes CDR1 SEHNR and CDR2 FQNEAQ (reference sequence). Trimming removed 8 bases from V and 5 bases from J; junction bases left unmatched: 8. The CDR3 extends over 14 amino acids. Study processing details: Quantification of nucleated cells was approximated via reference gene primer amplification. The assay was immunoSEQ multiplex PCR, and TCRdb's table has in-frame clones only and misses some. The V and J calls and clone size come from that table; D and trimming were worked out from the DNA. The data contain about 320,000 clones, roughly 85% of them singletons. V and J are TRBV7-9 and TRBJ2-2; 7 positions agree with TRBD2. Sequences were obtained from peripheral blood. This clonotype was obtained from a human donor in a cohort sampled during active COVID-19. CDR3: CASRAGSLTGELFF. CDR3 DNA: TGTGCCAGCCGAGCGGGGAGTTTAACCGGGGAGCTGTTTTTT.